Described below is a single T cell receptor beta chain sequence and its context. The antigen remains undetermined. The CDR3 sequence is 17 residues long. In germline, CDR1 is MGHRA, CDR2 YSYEKL. V lost 0 bases to trimming and J lost 4 bases, with 15 bases between them. The data originate from a study of cytomegalovirus exposure and HLA in healthy donors. Study outcomes and limitations: Researchers catalogued around 150 TCR beta chains as cytomegalovirus-associated. Confirmation in vitro established that a few CMV-associated chains were specific for CMV antigens.

Vbeta (60) and Jbeta (13) primers were used in the PCR. The repertoire was sequenced with immunoSEQ multiplex PCR; TCRdb's copy has only in-frame clones and lacks some. The repertoire consists of fewer than 200,000 clones, with about 86% occurring once and the leading ten covering 2.2%. This chain links TRBV4-1 with TRBJ2-2; D remains ambiguous. The TCR was taken from a woman in her 30s in good health and CMV-seronegative. Sequenced material: PBMCs. The CDR3 DNA follows: TGCGCCAGCAGCCAAGATCAATTGTCCTATTTCACCGGGGAGCTGTTTTTT. Amino acids: CASSQDQLSYFTGELFF.